The present T cell receptor (beta chain) was sequenced within a study of blood T cells in healthy people across ages (dated by TCRdb to about 2015). For context, the study as a whole: In model experiments, template switching captured about one uniquely barcoded TCR beta cDNA molecule for every two T cells. To track age-related changes in TCR beta repertoire diversity, the study relied on deep sequencing normalized with unique cDNA molecular identifiers. Using the same blood draw, the study looked at two additional independent replicas of 1 million unique cDNA reads for two donors, one aged 18 to 30 and the other aged 80 or older. Donors were grouped into four age groups: young (average about 15 years), middle-aged (under 40), aged (around 60) and long-lived (around 80). Donors of different ages were randomly distributed across sequencing lanes to avoid experimental bias. What the authors observed across the whole study: Observed TCR beta diversity per million T cells fell roughly linearly with age, and a significant reduction was already apparent by age about 36. The long-lived group showed more naive CD4+ T cells, fewer expanded clones and increased TCR diversity than the aged group, suggesting age selection. A strong correlation was found between observed TCR beta diversity and the percentage of naive T cells measured by flow cytometry. Bulk unsorted PBMC profiling prevented conclusive comparison of naive and antigen-experienced compartments. Estimates of total diversity based on one million sequenced T cells were regarded as lower bounds and as underestimates. Donor CMV infection status was unknown, potentially confounding age-related changes in expanded clonotypes.

This clonotype was counted a few times. The clone's antigen remains unknown. No much larger clonotype is one base removed from it; base qualities were not supplied. Here V drops 6 bases and J drops 8 bases, and the junction holds 11 bases not matched to any gene. From cysteine to phenylalanine, the CDR3 is 14 amino acids long. Only the CDR3 DNA is retained, 42 bases long and in frame from the first base. Library generation was performed with 5' RACE. The listed sequencing device is Illumina HiSeq 2500. The second PCR ran for about 7 to 11 cycles and used a J-beta primer mix along with a sample-barcoded 5' primer. Each TCR beta cDNA molecule received a unique molecular identifier from a template-switch 5' adaptor carrying 12 random nucleotides. Each sample yielded at least 2.5 million CDR3-containing paired-end reads. First-strand cDNA synthesis was performed from all RNA using the Mint cDNA synthesis kit, with priming by a TRBC-specific oligonucleotide. All cDNA was treated with uracil-DNA glycosylase and then went through a first 18-cycle PCR with the universal primers M1SS and BC2_uni_R. The paper's data handling went like this. For normalization, 1 million high-quality reads, each with a distinct molecular identifier, were randomly selected from each sample. Reads with shared molecular identifiers were discarded instead of being binned into consensus sequences. CDR3 identification, clonotype clustering and error correction used MiTCR with a Q25 quality threshold and the strictest error-elimination algorithm. A nonparametric unseen species model with Euler transformation was used to estimate a lower bound on total TCR beta diversity. Clones were called with MiXCR by TCRdb after fastp trimmed the public reads at Q25, and only in-frame beta chains were retained. Rows matching on CDR3 protein sequence are summarized as one entry with the most common DNA and genes. TCRdb's processing, not the authors' own work, is the source of the V and J calls. This sample has more than 700,000 distinct CDR3 sequences in its table, and roughly 50% of those were observed once. 40% to 50% of the sample comes from the top ten.

Donors were approximately 42 systemically healthy Caucasian individuals from Russia aged roughly 6 to 90 years. Around 10 milliliters of peripheral blood were collected from each donor into EDTA-treated Vacutainer tubes. Ficoll-Paque density-gradient centrifugation was used to isolate PBMCs, with at least 7 million per sample. Trizol reagent was used to extract total RNA from the PBMCs, yielding at least 5.5 micrograms per sample. The percentages of naive CD45RAhigh/CD27high T cells were determined by flow cytometry on a PBMC aliquot from every donor. Sequencing used blood. The receptor comes from a man of 80 years or more in good health. The chain employs TRBV12-3 or TRBV12-4 and TRBJ1-2; the central 8 bases match TRBD1. The CDR3 reads CASRSGTGRGGYTF. The DNA sequence is as follows: TGTGCCAGCAGGAGCGGGACAGGACGGGGAGGCTACACCTTC.